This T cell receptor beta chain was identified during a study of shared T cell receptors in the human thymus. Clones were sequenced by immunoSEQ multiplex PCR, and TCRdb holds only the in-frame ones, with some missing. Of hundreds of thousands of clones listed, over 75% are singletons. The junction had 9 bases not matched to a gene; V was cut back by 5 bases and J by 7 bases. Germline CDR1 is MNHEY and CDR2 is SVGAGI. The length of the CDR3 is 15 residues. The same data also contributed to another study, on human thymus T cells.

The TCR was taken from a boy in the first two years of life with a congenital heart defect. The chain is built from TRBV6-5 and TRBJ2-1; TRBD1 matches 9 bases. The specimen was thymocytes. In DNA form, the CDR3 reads TGTGCCAGCAGTAAGACAGGGGGAAGTAGAAATGAGCAGTTCTTC. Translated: CASSKTGGSRNEQFF.